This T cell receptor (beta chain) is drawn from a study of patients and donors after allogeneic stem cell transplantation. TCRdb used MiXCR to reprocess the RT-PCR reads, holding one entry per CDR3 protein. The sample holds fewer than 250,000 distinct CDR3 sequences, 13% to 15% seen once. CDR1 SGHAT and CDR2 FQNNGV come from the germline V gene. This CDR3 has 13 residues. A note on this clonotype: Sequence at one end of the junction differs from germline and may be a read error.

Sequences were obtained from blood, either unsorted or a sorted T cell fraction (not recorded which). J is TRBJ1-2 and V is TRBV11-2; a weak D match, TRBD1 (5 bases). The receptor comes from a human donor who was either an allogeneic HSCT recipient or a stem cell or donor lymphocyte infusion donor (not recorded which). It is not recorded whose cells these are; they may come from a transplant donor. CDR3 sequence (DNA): TGTGCCAGCAGCTTAGCGCAGGGAACCCCCAAAGACTTC. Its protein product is CASSLAQGTPKDF.